This T cell receptor (beta chain) was sequenced for a study of cytomegalovirus exposure and HLA in healthy donors. Study conclusions and caveats: The majority of CMV-associated TCR beta chains were reported as apparently HLA-restricted in a later analysis.

Vbeta (60) and Jbeta (13) primers were used in the PCR. Under the authors' procedure: An analysis performed later counted roughly 79 million unique TCR beta chains (approximately 10 million of them shared). Repertoires were generated with immunoSEQ multiplex PCR, while TCRdb's copy carries only in-frame clones and drops some. V and J calls and clone size are given by that table; D and trimming were obtained from the DNA. The data hold 65,000 to 85,000 clones, with 65% to 70% observed a single time. Trimming took 0 bases from V and 3 from J; bases not matched to a gene: 6. The germline gives CDR1 LGHNA, CDR2 YSLEER. This CDR3 spans 17 amino acids. Points on this clone: Its antigen is unknown.

The sequencing sample was made of PBMCs. The sequence was collected from a woman aged 25-40 years in good health and CMV-seronegative. The gene calls are TRBV4-3 and TRBJ2-3, with 10 bases identical to TRBD2. The CDR3 protein is CASSQDAGTSETDTQYF. CDR3 coding DNA: TGCGCCAGCAGCCAAGACGCCGGGACTAGCGAAACAGATACGCAGTATTTT.